The 23 T cell receptor beta chains listed next were all sequenced from one sample in a study of blood T cell repertoires in COVID-19. Sequenced by immunoSEQ multiplex PCR; TCRdb stores in-frame clones only, minus some. This table has tens of thousands of clones, 70% to 85% appearing once. Sequencing input: peripheral blood. The receptors were gathered from a man aged 65-85 years with acute or convalescent COVID-19.

The rearrangement joins TRBV10-2 to TRBJ2-7; D gene uncertain. The CDR3 is 13 residues long. V was trimmed by 4 bases and J by 2 bases, leaving 9 bases between them. Germline CDR1 is WSHSY and CDR2 is SAAADI. The CDR3 DNA reads as TGCGCCAGCAGTGTGAGCTTAACCTACGAGCAGTACTTC. Translation: CASSVSLTYEQYF.

The chain has TRBV7-9 and TRBJ1-3, with 7 bases aligning to TRBD1. Per germline, CDR1 SEHNR and CDR2 FQNEAQ (reference sequence). This CDR3 region has 12 residues. CDR3 loop: CGGGRTGNTIYF. DNA for the CDR3: TGTGGAGGGGGCAGAACTGGAAACACCATATATTTT.

The genes are TRBV5-1 and TRBJ1-1; D is unclear. The V and J ends lost 0 bases and 2 bases respectively, with 8 bases between them. CDR3 length equals 14 residues. Germline V gives CDR1 SGHRS, CDR2 YFSETQ. In DNA, the CDR3 is TGCGCCAGCAGCTTGGGGTCAGGAAACACTGAAGCTTTCTTT. Protein sequence: CASSLGSGNTEAFF.

The V call is TRBV24-1, the J call TRBJ2-3; a weak D match, TRBD1 (5 bases). V shed 9 bases and J shed 1 base, with 13 bases lying between them. This CDR3 is built from 14 residues. Per the germline V gene, CDR1 is KGHDR and CDR2 is SFDVKD. CDR3 nucleotide sequence: TGTGCCACCGGAACAGGTGTTGGCACAGATACGCAGTATTTT. As protein: CATGTGVGTDTQYF.

V is TRBV3-1 (or the pseudogene TRBV3-2) and J is TRBJ2-5; D uncertain. The CDR3 is 11 amino acids. Germline CDR1 is LGHDT and CDR2 is YNNKEL (reference sequence). Trimming stripped 5 bases from V and 3 bases from J, with 4 bases between. This chain's CDR3 is CASSYEETQYF. For the CDR3, the DNA is TGTGCCAGCAGCTATGAAGAGACCCAGTACTTC.

The V gene is TRBV5-1, the J gene TRBJ2-1; D uncertain. The CDR3 has 15 residues. V lost 6 bases, J lost 1 base, and 14 bases lay in between. The germline CDR1 and CDR2 sequences are SGHRS and YFSETQ. DNA for the CDR3: TGCGCCAGCACCCCGGGTGACGTATCCTACAATGAGCAGTTCTTC. Translating gives CASTPGDVSYNEQFF.

This clone was seen just once. This sequence joins TRBV4-3 and TRBJ2-7; TRBD2 aligns across 14 bases. The germline V gene has CDR1 LGHNA and CDR2 YSLEER. There are 15 residues in the CDR3. V shed 1 base, J shed 4 bases, and the junction held 0 bases outside the gene matches. The CDR3 reads CASSQGTSGRYEQYF. CDR3 sequence (DNA): TGCGCCAGCAGCCAAGGGACTAGCGGGAGGTACGAGCAGTACTTC.

The V gene is TRBV6-5, the J gene TRBJ1-3; the D is unclear. The V end was cut by 6 bases, the J end by 0 bases, with 12 bases between. The CDR3 totals 15 residues. CDR1 and CDR2 from the germline V gene are MNHEY and SVGAGI. DNA of the CDR3: TGTGCCAGCAGCGACATCTCCCGCTCTGGAAACACCATATATTTT. Protein product: CASSDISRSGNTIYF.

The chain combines TRBV7-9 with TRBJ1-1; no clear D. Between the trimmed V and J ends, which lost 2 bases and 4 bases, there was a span of 17 bases. Germline V lookup: CDR1 SEHNR, CDR2 FQNEAQ (reference sequence). CDR3 length: 16 residues. DNA of the CDR3: TGTGCCAGCAGCTTAAGAGGAGGCGGGTTGCCCACTGAAGCTTTCTTT. The encoded protein is CASSLRGGGLPTEAFF.

This clone was counted only a few times. The CDR3: CASSFSGQGGREQYF. DNA for the CDR3: TGTGCCAGCAGCTTTAGCGGACAGGGTGGGCGCGAGCAGTACTTC. V usage is TRBV7-2 and J usage is TRBJ2-7; 8 nucleotides agree with TRBD1. The CDR3 sequence is 15 residues long. Germline CDR1 and CDR2: SGHTA and FQGNSA. V gave up 3 bases and J gave up 6 bases; unmatched junction bases: 10.

V and J are TRBV5-4 and TRBJ2-1; 8 bases are a match to TRBD2. Germline CDR1 and CDR2: SGHNT and YYREEE (reference sequence). The V gene end was trimmed by 1 base and the J gene end by 7 bases; junction bases not matched to a gene: 7. The CDR3 is made up of 15 amino acids. CDR3 region: CASSLTGGPGNEQFF. The CDR3 DNA is TGTGCCAGCAGCTTGACGGGAGGGCCCGGGAATGAGCAGTTCTTC.

The chain recombines TRBV4-1 with TRBJ1-4, with D perhaps matching TRBD1 (6 bases). The ends were cut back, 0 bases at V and 4 bases at J, with 12 bases in the middle. Germline V gene data show CDR1 as MGHRA and CDR2 as YSYEKL. The CDR3 runs 16 residues. The CDR3 spells CASSQDFGQFNEKLFF. The CDR3 coding sequence is TGCGCCAGCAGCCAAGATTTTGGACAGTTTAATGAAAAACTGTTTTTT.

Comments on this clone: Germline is not matched at one junction end, which may reflect a read error. This chain connects TRBV6-1 to TRBJ1-2; D not certain. Germline V gene sequence: CDR1 MNHNS, CDR2 SASEGT. CDR3 length equals 14 residues. CDR3 loop: CASRERAANYGYTF. The CDR3 coding sequence is TGTGCCAGCCGTGAGCGGGCAGCAAACTATGGCTACACCTTC.

V usage is TRBV25-1 and J usage is TRBJ2-2, with 7 bases matching TRBD1. Trimming removed 4 bases from V and 5 bases from J; junction bases left unmatched: 7. The CDR3 totals 15 residues. The germline V gene has CDR1 MGHDK and CDR2 SYGVNS. The DNA of the CDR3 is TGTGCCAGCAGTGGCCCAGGGGGATGGACCGGGGAGCTGTTTTTT. Protein product: CASSGPGGWTGELFF.

V usage is TRBV28 and J usage is TRBJ2-5, with D possibly matching TRBD1 (6 bases). The CDR3 extends over 13 amino acids. Germline V CDR1 and CDR2: MDHEN, SYDVKM. V was cut by 6 bases and J by 3 bases, with 11 bases left in between. The CDR3 bases are TGTGCCAGCAGGCGACAGGTCGAAGAGACCCAGTACTTC. Amino acids: CASRRQVEETQYF.

This clone was seen a handful of times. The genes are TRBV7-2 and TRBJ1-5; tentative D call: TRBD1 (6 bases). V was shortened by 0 bases and J by 4 bases, with 19 bases between the two germline ends. The CDR3 contains 18 residues. Germline V gives CDR1 SGHTA, CDR2 FQGNSA. In DNA form, the CDR3 reads TGTGCCAGCAGCTTAGCGGGTCCAACCGGGGGGCCTAATCAGCCCCAGCATTTT. Protein: CASSLAGPTGGPNQPQHF.

V is TRBV29-1 and J is TRBJ1-4; 7 bases agree with TRBD1. With V trimmed by 5 bases and J by 1 base, 4 bases remained unmatched. The CDR3 is 14 amino acids. CDR1 is SQVTM and CDR2 is ANQGSEA in the germline V gene. The CDR3 bases are TGCAGCGTTCGACAGGGAGGAACTAATGAAAAACTGTTTTTT. Encoded protein: CSVRQGGTNEKLFF.

This sequence joins TRBV29-1 and TRBJ1-1; 9 nucleotides align to TRBD1. The germline CDR1 and CDR2 sequences are SQVTM and ANQGSEA. After removal of 7 bases from V and 4 bases from J, the junction contained 10 bases not matched to a gene. The CDR3 consists of 14 residues. In nucleotides, the CDR3 is TGCAGCGACACAGGGGGCGCGGGTGGCACTGAAGCTTTCTTT. It translates to CSDTGGAGGTEAFF. Combining the CDR3 with reference TRBV29-1 and TRBJ1-1 gives the whole variable domain SAVISQKPSRDICQRGTSLTIQCQVDSQVTMMFWYRQQPGQSLTLIATANQGSEATYESGFVIDKFPISRPNLTFSTLTVSNMSPEDSSIYLCSDTGGAGGTEAFFGQGTRLTVV.

The chain combines TRBV7-6 with TRBJ2-7; no firm D call. Germline CDR1 is SGHVS and CDR2 is FNYEAQ. CDR3 size: 13 residues. V lost 4 bases and J lost 0, with 7 bases in between. DNA for the CDR3: TGTGCCAGCAGCTGGGCAGGCTCCTACGAGCAGTACTTC. Its translation: CASSWAGSYEQYF.

This clone appeared once. V usage is TRBV24-1 and J usage is TRBJ2-2, with 8 bases identical to TRBD1. With 4 bases clipped from V and 6 bases from J, the junction kept 9 bases outside the gene matches. Per germline, CDR1 KGHDR and CDR2 SFDVKD. CDR3 length: 16 amino acids. DNA for the CDR3: TGTGCCACCAGTGAAAGACAGGGGCCGGGACCCGGGGAGCTGTTTTTT. Amino acids: CATSERQGPGPGELFF.

V usage is TRBV19 and J usage is TRBJ1-1; D perhaps matches TRBD1 (6 bases). The germline V gene encodes CDR1 LNHDA and CDR2 SQIVND (reference sequence). Trimming took off 5 bases at V and 6 bases at J, with 16 bases between the two ends. The CDR3 runs 14 residues. The CDR3 DNA reads TGTGCCAGTAGTTCAGGGGAATTGATGGCTGAAGCTTTCTTT. Translation gives CASSSGELMAEAFF.

The chain combines TRBV12-3 or TRBV12-4 with TRBJ1-1; TRBD1 is a possible D gene (5 bases). V lost 4 bases, J lost 6 bases, and 9 bases lay in between. The CDR3 has 12 amino acids. CDR3 bases: TGTGCCAGCAGTTCCGACAGATCTGAAGCTTTCTTT. It yields the protein CASSSDRSEAFF.

The gene calls are TRBV7-2 and TRBJ2-7; D possibly corresponds to TRBD1 (6 bases). This CDR3 region has 14 residues. V was trimmed by 1 base and J by 2 bases, leaving 9 bases between them. CDR1 is SGHTA and CDR2 is FQGNSA in the germline V gene. In DNA form, the CDR3 reads TGTGCCAGCAGCTTAGAGGCAGGGGCCTACGAGCAGTACTTC. This gives the protein CASSLEAGAYEQYF. The entire variable domain, with the rest obtained from reference TRBV7-2 and TRBJ2-7, is as follows: GAGVSQSPSNKVTEKGKDVELRCDPISGHTALYWYRQSLGQGLEFLIYFQGNSAPDKSGLPSDRFSAERTGGSVSTLTIQRTQQEDSAVYLCASSLEAGAYEQYFGPGTRLTVT.